This T cell receptor (beta chain) comes out of a study of Ad26.COV2.S vaccination and SARS-CoV-2 variants. On the study more broadly: It was the COV1001 Ad26.COV2.S trial arm that included the donor. Ad26.COV2.S, an intramuscular injection, was given once or twice 56 days apart.

This clone appeared a single time. This CDR3 region has 17 residues. CDR1 and CDR2 (germline): LNHNV, YYDKDF (reference sequence). The V gene lost 0 bases and the J gene lost 5 bases, with 14 bases spanning the gap. Some clones are missing from TCRdb's copy, which holds only in-frame ones; the method was immunoSEQ multiplex PCR. The sample shows approximately 410,000 clones, about 92% of them seen only once. The treatment denotes: about 20 received Ad26.COV2.S at low or high dose, single or two shots; five or six received placebo; per-sample allocation not given. Sample collection was performed on day 63 after the first vaccine or placebo injection. An adult of 18-55 years in Boston served as donor. Expression of Wuhan-strain SARS-CoV-2 spike came from the Ad26 vector that formed the vaccine.

Sequenced material: peripheral blood, taken in a trial of Ad26.COV2.S vaccine versus placebo. The rearrangement joins TRBV15 to TRBJ1-6; perhaps TRBD1 as D (6 bases). The origin of this receptor is a person between 18 and 60 years old who received the Ad26.COV2.S COVID-19 vaccine or a placebo. The CDR3 sequence is CATSRDLGTTNNSPLHF. The DNA of the CDR3 is TGTGCCACCAGCAGAGATCTTGGGACAACTAATAATTCACCCCTCCACTTT. Full variable domain (missing parts from reference TRBV15 and TRBJ1-6): DAMVIQNPRYQVTQFGKPVTLSCSQTLNHNVMYWYQQKSSQAPKLLFHYYDKDFNNEADTPDNFQSRRPNTSFCFLDIRSPGLGDTAMYLCATSRDLGTTNNSPLHFGNGTRLTVT.